This T cell receptor beta chain originates from a study of blood T cell repertoires in COVID-19. TCRdb's table, derived via immunoSEQ multiplex PCR, lists solely in-frame clones and lacks some. Of approximately 290,000 clones listed, 90% are singletons. CDR1 is SGHVS, CDR2 FNYEAQ, per germline. CDR3 size: 17 residues. V gave up 5 bases and J gave up 8 bases; unmatched junction bases: 15. The chain uses TRBV7-6 and TRBJ1-4; TRBD1 agrees at 9 bases. The sequenced sample consisted of PBMCs or T cells enriched from blood (not recorded which). The receptor was derived from a woman younger than 30 with acute COVID-19. For the CDR3, the DNA is TGTGCCAGCAGCCTCCAAGGACAGGGGCTAATGGGAGAAAAACTGTTTTTT. Translating it yields CASSLQGQGLMGEKLFF.